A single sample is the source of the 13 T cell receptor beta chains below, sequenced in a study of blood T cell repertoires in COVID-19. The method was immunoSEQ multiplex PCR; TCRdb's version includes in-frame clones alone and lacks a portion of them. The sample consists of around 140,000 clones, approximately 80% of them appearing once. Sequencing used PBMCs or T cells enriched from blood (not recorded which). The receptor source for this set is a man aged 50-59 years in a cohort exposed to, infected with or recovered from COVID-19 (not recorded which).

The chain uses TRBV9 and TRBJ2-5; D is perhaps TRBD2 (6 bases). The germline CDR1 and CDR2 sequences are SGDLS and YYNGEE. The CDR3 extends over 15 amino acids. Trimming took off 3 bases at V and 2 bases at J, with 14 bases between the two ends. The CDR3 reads CASSALGTPQETQYF. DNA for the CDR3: TGTGCCAGCAGCGCTCTAGGGACTCCTCAAGAGACCCAGTACTTC.

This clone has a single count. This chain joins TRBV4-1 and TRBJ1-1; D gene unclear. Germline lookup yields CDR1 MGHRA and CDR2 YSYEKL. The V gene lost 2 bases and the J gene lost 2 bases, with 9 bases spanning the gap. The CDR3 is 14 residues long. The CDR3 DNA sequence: TGCGCCAGCAGCCAACGGACGGGAAACACTGAAGCTTTCTTT. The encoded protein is CASSQRTGNTEAFF.

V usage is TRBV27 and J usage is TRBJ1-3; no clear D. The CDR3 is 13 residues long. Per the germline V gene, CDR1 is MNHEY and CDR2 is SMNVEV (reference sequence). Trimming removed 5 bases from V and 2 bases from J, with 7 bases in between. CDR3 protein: CASSLTTGNTIYF. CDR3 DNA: TGTGCCAGCAGTCTGACAACTGGAAACACCATATATTTT.

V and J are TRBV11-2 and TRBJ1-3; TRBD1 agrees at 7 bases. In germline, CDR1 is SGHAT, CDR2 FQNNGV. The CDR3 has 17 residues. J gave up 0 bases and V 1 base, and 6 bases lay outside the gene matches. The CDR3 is CASSLGGTVSSGNTIYF. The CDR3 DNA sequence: TGTGCCAGCAGCTTAGGAGGGACAGTGAGCTCTGGAAACACCATATATTTT.

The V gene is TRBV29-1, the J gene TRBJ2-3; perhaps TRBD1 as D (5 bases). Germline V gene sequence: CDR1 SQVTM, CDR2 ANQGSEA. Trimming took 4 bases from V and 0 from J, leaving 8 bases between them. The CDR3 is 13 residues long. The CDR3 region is CSVATVSTDTQYF. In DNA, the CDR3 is TGCAGCGTTGCGACAGTAAGCACAGATACGCAGTATTTT.

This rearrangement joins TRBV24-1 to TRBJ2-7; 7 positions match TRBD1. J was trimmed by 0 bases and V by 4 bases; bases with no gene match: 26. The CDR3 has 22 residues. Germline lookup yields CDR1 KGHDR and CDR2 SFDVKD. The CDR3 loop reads CATSEFNRTGQTLGPPSYEQYF. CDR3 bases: TGTGCCACCAGTGAGTTTAACCGCACGGGACAGACCTTGGGCCCCCCCTCCTACGAGCAGTACTTC.

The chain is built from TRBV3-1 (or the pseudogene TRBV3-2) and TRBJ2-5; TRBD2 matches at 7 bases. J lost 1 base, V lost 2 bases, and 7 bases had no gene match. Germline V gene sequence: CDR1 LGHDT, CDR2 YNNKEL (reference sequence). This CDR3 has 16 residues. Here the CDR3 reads CASSQRASGAQETQYF. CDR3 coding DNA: TGTGCCAGCAGCCAAAGGGCTAGCGGTGCCCAAGAGACCCAGTACTTC.

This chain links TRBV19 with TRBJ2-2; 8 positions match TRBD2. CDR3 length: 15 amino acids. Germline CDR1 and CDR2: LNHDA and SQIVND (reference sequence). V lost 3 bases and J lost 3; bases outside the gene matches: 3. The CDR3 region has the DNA TGTGCCAGTAGTATTGGGACTAGGTACACCGGGGAGCTGTTTTTT. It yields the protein CASSIGTRYTGELFF.

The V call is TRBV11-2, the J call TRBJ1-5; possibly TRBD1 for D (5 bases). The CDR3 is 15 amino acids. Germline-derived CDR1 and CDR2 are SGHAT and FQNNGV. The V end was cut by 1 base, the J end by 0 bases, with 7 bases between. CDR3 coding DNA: TGTGCCAGCAGCTTAGGAGACAGTAGCAATCAGCCCCAGCATTTT. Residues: CASSLGDSSNQPQHF.

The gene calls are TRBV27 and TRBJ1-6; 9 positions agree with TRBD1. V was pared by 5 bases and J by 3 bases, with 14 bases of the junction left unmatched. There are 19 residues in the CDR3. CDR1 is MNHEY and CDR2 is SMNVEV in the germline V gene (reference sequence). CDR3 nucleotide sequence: TGTGCCAGCAGTCCCTATGGACAGGGGATGGGAAGCTATAATTCACCCCTCCACTTT. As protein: CASSPYGQGMGSYNSPLHF.

CDR3 in amino acids: CASSRQGSRNEQFF. Here the CDR3 DNA reads TGTGCCAGCTCACGACAGGGGAGTAGGAATGAGCAGTTCTTC. V and J are TRBV18 and TRBJ2-1; TRBD1 matches at 8 bases. V trimming: 4 bases; J trimming: 7 bases; junction bases outside the gene matches: 6. Germline V lookup: CDR1 KGHSH, CDR2 LQKENI. CDR3 length: 14 residues.

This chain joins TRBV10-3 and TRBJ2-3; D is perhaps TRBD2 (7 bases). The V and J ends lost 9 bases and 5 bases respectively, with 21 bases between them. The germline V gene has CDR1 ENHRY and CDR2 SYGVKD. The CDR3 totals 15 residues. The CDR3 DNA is TGTGCCATGCGGAGGGGGGAGGGTGTCGGAGATACGCAGTATTTT. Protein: CAMRRGEGVGDTQYF.

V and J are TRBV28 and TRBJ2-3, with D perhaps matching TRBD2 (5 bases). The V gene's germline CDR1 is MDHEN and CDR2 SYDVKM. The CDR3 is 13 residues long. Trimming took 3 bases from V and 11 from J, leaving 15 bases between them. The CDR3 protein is CASSFMGREGQYF. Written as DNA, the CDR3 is TGTGCCAGCAGTTTTATGGGCCGAGAGGGGCAGTATTTT.